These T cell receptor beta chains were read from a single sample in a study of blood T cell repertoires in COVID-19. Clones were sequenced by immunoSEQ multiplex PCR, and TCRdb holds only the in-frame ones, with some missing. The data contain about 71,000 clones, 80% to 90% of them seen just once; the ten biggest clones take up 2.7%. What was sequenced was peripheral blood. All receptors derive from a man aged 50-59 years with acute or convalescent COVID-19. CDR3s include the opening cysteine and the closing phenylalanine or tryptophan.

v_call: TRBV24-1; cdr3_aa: CATRSGETQYF
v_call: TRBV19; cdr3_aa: CASSQGTGGDGYTF
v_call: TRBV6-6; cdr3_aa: CASSYGQGGGNQPQHF
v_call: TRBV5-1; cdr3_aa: CASSPRGVRGGIEQFF
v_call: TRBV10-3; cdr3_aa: CAISGLTSGHNEQFF
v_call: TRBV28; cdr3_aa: CASRSGTSGRGEQFF
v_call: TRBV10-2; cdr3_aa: CASSEWQGLAKNIQYF
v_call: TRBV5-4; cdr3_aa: CAFGTDFNYGYTF
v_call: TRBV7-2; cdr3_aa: CASSFPGHTDTQYF
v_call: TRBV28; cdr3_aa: CASTLDRGDSPLHF
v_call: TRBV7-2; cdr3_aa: CASSLGQNQPQHF
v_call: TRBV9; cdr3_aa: CASSVASGELFF
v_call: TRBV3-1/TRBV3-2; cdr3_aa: CASSQDKGTSGSVYEQFF
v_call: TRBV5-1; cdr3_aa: CASRDSSGANVLTF
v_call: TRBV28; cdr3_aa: CASSTTGGPQHF
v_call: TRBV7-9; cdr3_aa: CASSLWTENNEQFF
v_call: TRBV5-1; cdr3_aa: CASSFRSGNEKLFF
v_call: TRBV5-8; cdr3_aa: CASSLSTLRTNEKLFF
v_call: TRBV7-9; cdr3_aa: CASSSNLRESGYTF
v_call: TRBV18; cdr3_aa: CASSPLQGAWDTEAFF
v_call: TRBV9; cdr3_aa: CASSVDGAGAPNTQYF
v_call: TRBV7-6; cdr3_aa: CASSLGQGYTEAFF
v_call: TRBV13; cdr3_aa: CASSPRLAGGYTQYF
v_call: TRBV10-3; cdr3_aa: CAISLAAQINNEQFF
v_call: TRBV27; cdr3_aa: CASSFSGTQETQYF
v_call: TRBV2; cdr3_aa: CASSTPGATNEKLFF
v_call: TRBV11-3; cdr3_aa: CASSLGPRTGEQFF
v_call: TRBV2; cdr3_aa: CASRPGLAGETQYF
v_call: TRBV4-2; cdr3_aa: CASSPRGGGHEQFF
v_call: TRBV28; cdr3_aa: CASSLKGQFTGELFF
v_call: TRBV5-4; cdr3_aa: CASSFGTFLPYEQYF
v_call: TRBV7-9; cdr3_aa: CASSLLNEQFF
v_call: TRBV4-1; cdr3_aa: CASSQYSGSSYEQYF
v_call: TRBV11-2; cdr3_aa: CASSLVGTGRTGLNEKLFF
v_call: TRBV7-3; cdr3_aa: CASSTVAGNTEAFF
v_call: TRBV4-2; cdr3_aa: CASSQDVNSREAFF
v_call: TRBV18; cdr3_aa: CASSPPGAPGSNQPQHF